These T cell receptor beta chains were read from a single sample in a study of blood T cell repertoires in COVID-19. Profiled with immunoSEQ multiplex PCR; TCRdb holds only in-frame clones, not every one. Among fewer than 700,000 clones listed, roughly nine tenths were seen once. Material: peripheral blood. These receptors were taken from a woman aged 50 to 65 with COVID-19, enrolled during active disease. CDR3s include the opening cysteine and the closing phenylalanine or tryptophan.

V	J	CDR3
TRBV6-6	TRBJ1-3	CASSEQGSGNTIYF
TRBV9	TRBJ2-6	CASSEDRAGANVLTF
TRBV6-5	TRBJ1-1	CASSYIQNTEAFF
TRBV4-1	TRBJ2-1	CASSQTYRGRLYNEQFF
TRBV19	TRBJ2-3	CASSGAGRTDTQYF
TRBV30	TRBJ2-7	CAWSGGSSYEQYF
TRBV28	TRBJ1-5	CASNEGVGYQPQHF
TRBV6-5	TRBJ1-5	CASTGSNQPQHF
TRBV6-5	TRBJ2-2	CASSSWTGGYNGELFF
TRBV7-9	TRBJ1-5	CASSPNLDRGGPQHF
TRBV6-2/TRBV6-3	TRBJ2-7	CASSHSRGPVSMEQYF
TRBV5-4	TRBJ2-1	CASSSGGDKSDEQFF
TRBV6-5	TRBJ1-5	CASSQGTENQPQHF
TRBV28	TRBJ1-2	CASSLSGVGSYGYTF
TRBV24-1	TRBJ1-1	CATSDFRGRNTEAFF
TRBV5-1	TRBJ2-3	CASSLAAGRTDTQYF
TRBV10-3	TRBJ1-2	CAISATVGVRGYTF
TRBV7-2	TRBJ1-2	CASSLGGSGARIYGYTF
TRBV11-2	TRBJ2-7	CASSWMTATYEQYF
TRBV10-2	TRBJ1-3	CASSPAGTATNTIYF
TRBV7-9	TRBJ2-3	CASSSGGPGTDTQYF
TRBV12-5	TRBJ2-3	CASGLVLVAGGPDTQYF
TRBV9	TRBJ2-5	CASSVLRDGGTQYF
TRBV28	TRBJ2-7	CASNPPGQGEYEQYF
TRBV6-5	TRBJ2-2	CASSFYQGDTGELFF
TRBV11-2	TRBJ1-3	CASGATIYF
TRBV29-1	TRBJ2-7	CSVTRTGLYEQYF
TRBV19	TRBJ2-1	CASSIDRGDEQFF
TRBV24-1	TRBJ2-6	CATSDGGRGANVLTF